Each of the 21 T cell receptor beta chains below was sequenced from the same sample in a study of T cell repertoires in ileal Crohn's disease. Profiled with immunoSEQ multiplex PCR; TCRdb holds only in-frame clones, not every one. The repertoire holds 15,000 to 20,000 clones, 93% seen once, with 3% to 4% in the top ten. The sequenced sample consisted of ileal tissue. The receptors were sampled from an adult with Crohn's disease.

This chain joins TRBV11-2 and TRBJ1-1; D might be TRBD1 (5 bases). The germline V gene encodes CDR1 SGHAT and CDR2 FQNNGV. V shed 1 base and J shed 4 bases, with 13 bases lying between them. This CDR3 is 15 amino acids long. Here the CDR3 reads CASSLAGRGITEAFF. In nucleotides, the CDR3 is TGTGCCAGCAGCTTAGCGGGGCGGGGTATCACTGAAGCTTTCTTT.

The rearrangement links TRBV27 to TRBJ2-5; D is uncertain. Trimming left V 6 bases short and J 2 bases short, with 7 bases between. Germline loops: CDR1 MNHEY, CDR2 SMNVEV (reference sequence). This CDR3 is built from 12 residues. CDR3 in DNA: TGTGCCAGCAGCCCCGTGCAAGAGACCCAGTACTTC. Residues: CASSPVQETQYF.

The J gene is TRBJ2-7, the V gene TRBV29-1, with 9 bases that match TRBD1. CDR3 length equals 13 residues. Germline V lookup: CDR1 SQVTM, CDR2 ANQGSEA. V was clipped by 7 bases and J by 6 bases; unmatched bases: 10. In DNA form, the CDR3 reads TGCAGCGCGTTAGGGGGACAGGGATCCGAGCAGTACTTC. Translated, it gives CSALGGQGSEQYF.

For the CDR3, the DNA is TGTGCCAGCAGCCGACCGGGACTAGCAGGCACCGGGGAGCTGTTTTTT. As protein: CASSRPGLAGTGELFF. The chain joins TRBV7-9 to TRBJ2-2; 9 bases line up with TRBD2. CDR1 SEHNR and CDR2 FQNEAQ come from the germline V gene (reference sequence). With 5 bases clipped from V and 4 bases from J, the junction kept 8 bases outside the gene matches. CDR3 size: 16 residues.

V and J are TRBV19 and TRBJ2-7; no clear D gene. V was cut by 3 bases and J by 0 bases, with 12 bases left in between. The CDR3 covers 15 residues. The germline gives CDR1 LNHDA, CDR2 SQIVND (reference sequence). The CDR3 nucleotides read TGTGCCAGTAGTATTAATCCAGGCCTCTCCTACGAGCAGTACTTC. Amino acid sequence: CASSINPGLSYEQYF.

V usage is TRBV30 and J usage is TRBJ2-5; 9 nucleotides match TRBD1. CDR1 is GTSNPN, CDR2 SVGIG, per germline (reference sequence). The CDR3 extends over 14 amino acids. Losses at the gene ends were 2 bases for V and 3 bases for J; bases not matched to a gene: 4. The CDR3 DNA follows: TGTGCCTGGAGTACGGGACAGGGTAAAGAGACCCAGTACTTC. Residues: CAWSTGQGKETQYF. Full variable domain (remainder filled in from reference TRBV30 and TRBJ2-5): SQTIHQWPATLVQPVGSPLSLECTVEGTSNPNLYWYRQAAGRGLQLLFYSVGIGQISSEVPQNLSASRPQDRQFILSSKKLLLSDSGFYLCAWSTGQGKETQYFGPGTRLLVL.

This sequence joins TRBV4-3 and TRBJ2-3; 8 bases map to TRBD2. The germline V gene encodes CDR1 LGHNA and CDR2 YSLEER. CDR3 size: 16 residues. The V gene end was trimmed by 0 bases and the J gene end by 7 bases; junction bases not matched to a gene: 9. Here the CDR3 DNA reads TGCGCCAGCAGCCAAGACGGCCGGGGGGGCTTAAATACGCAGTATTTT. This sequence encodes CASSQDGRGGLNTQYF.

The chain links TRBV4-2 to TRBJ1-1; maybe TRBD1 (6 bases). This CDR3 region has 14 residues. Trimming removed 3 bases from V and 6 bases from J, with 14 bases in between. CDR1 LGHNA and CDR2 YNFKEQ come from the germline V gene. The CDR3 sequence is CASSQGPRGAEAFF. The CDR3 DNA is TGTGCCAGCAGCCAGGGGCCCAGGGGAGCTGAAGCTTTCTTT.

The chain recombines TRBV2 with TRBJ2-5; 8 bases map to TRBD2. This CDR3 is built from 15 residues. Germline V gives CDR1 SNHLY, CDR2 FYNNEI. V gave up 3 bases and J gave up 1 base; unmatched junction bases: 4. This CDR3 is CASSEERGIQETQYF. The CDR3 nucleotides are TGTGCCAGCAGTGAGGAGCGGGGGATCCAAGAGACCCAGTACTTC.

The chain couples TRBV4-1 to TRBJ1-2, with TRBD1 matching over 8 bases. Trimming took 1 base from V and 7 from J; bases not matched to a gene: 14. The CDR3 length is 17 residues. The germline V gene has CDR1 MGHRA and CDR2 YSYEKL. In DNA, the CDR3 is TGCGCCAGCAGCCAAGTCAAGGGGGACAGGCGGTGGGGTGGCTACACCTTC. The encoded protein is CASSQVKGDRRWGGYTF.

The J gene is TRBJ1-4, the V gene TRBV7-2, with D maybe TRBD1 (5 bases). Looked up from germline, CDR1 is SGHTA and CDR2 is FQGNSA. The CDR3 runs 14 residues. Trimming left V 4 bases short and J 6 bases short, with 12 bases between. Written as DNA, the CDR3 is TGTGCCAGCAGCTCGAGGGGCGGGGATGAAAAACTGTTTTTT. Its translation is CASSSRGGDEKLFF.

The rearrangement uses TRBV11-1 and TRBJ1-1; D might be TRBD1 (6 bases). Between the trimmed V and J ends, which lost 5 bases and 2 bases, there was a span of 15 bases. There are 15 residues in the CDR3. Looked up from germline, CDR1 is SGHAT and CDR2 is FQDESV (reference sequence). Written as DNA, the CDR3 is TGTGCCAGCAGCCCGCGGACAGATTTAAACACTGAAGCTTTCTTT. Protein sequence: CASSPRTDLNTEAFF. Using reference TRBV11-1 and TRBJ1-1 for the parts outside the CDR3, the full variable domain is EAEVAQSPRYKITEKSQAVAFWCDPISGHATLYWYRQILGQGPELLVQFQDESVVDDSQLPKDRFSAERLKGVDSTLKIQPAELGDSAMYLCASSPRTDLNTEAFFGQGTRLTVV.

V gene TRBV5-1 combines with J gene TRBJ1-4, with 7 positions matching TRBD1. CDR3 length: 15 residues. Germline V gene sequence: CDR1 SGHRS, CDR2 YFSETQ. J lost 4 bases, V lost 0 bases, and 3 bases had no gene match. The CDR3 sequence is CASSLAGTVNEKLFF. CDR3 in DNA: TGCGCCAGCAGCTTGGCCGGGACAGTTAATGAAAAACTGTTTTTT. The variable domain in full, with the rest retrieved from reference TRBV5-1 and TRBJ1-4, is KAGVTQTPRYLIKTRGQQVTLSCSPISGHRSVSWYQQTPGQGLQFLFEYFSETQRNKGNFPGRFSGRQFSNSRSEMNVSTLELGDSALYLCASSLAGTVNEKLFFGSGTQLSVL.

This chain links TRBV5-1 with TRBJ2-5; 12 bases match TRBD2. This CDR3 comprises 16 residues. Germline trimming cut 0 bases from V and 1 base from J; bases unmatched to any gene: 1. Germline V gene lookup returns CDR1 SGHRS and CDR2 YFSETQ. The CDR3 region has the DNA TGCGCCAGCAGCTTGGGACTAGCGGGGGCCCAAGAGACCCAGTACTTC. Amino acid sequence: CASSLGLAGAQETQYF.

The CDR3 bases are TGTGCCAGCAGTTCCCCCACGACCTACAGAACGAACACTGAAGCTTTCTTT. Translated, it gives CASSSPTTYRTNTEAFF. The genes are TRBV5-4 and TRBJ1-1; D call uncertain. The CDR3 sequence is 17 residues long. The V end lost 5 bases, the J end lost 1 base, and 21 bases lay between the germline ends. The germline V gene has CDR1 SGHNT and CDR2 YYREEE (reference sequence).

The chain links TRBV19 to TRBJ1-3; D not certain. The CDR3 totals 15 residues. Trimming cost V 3 bases and J 0 bases, with 9 bases left between them. Germline lookup yields CDR1 LNHDA and CDR2 SQIVND (reference sequence). The CDR3 is CASSIQDRSGNTIYF. CDR3 sequence (DNA): TGTGCCAGTAGTATCCAGGATCGCTCTGGAAACACCATATATTTT.

The rearrangement links TRBV11-2 to TRBJ1-3, with no clear D. V was trimmed by 0 bases and J by 2 bases, leaving 14 bases between them. The CDR3 is 17 amino acids. Germline values: CDR1 SGHAT, CDR2 FQNNGV. CDR3 amino acids: CASSLDRARRPGNTIYF. The CDR3 bases are TGTGCCAGCAGCTTAGATCGAGCCAGGAGGCCTGGAAACACCATATATTTT.

V and J are TRBV9 and TRBJ2-3; TRBD2 matches at 10 bases. Germline V CDR1 and CDR2: SGDLS, YYNGEE. The junction had 2 bases not matched to a gene; V was cut back by 6 bases and J by 1 base. This CDR3 contains 14 residues. The CDR3 loop is CASKAGGRTDTQYF. DNA for the CDR3: TGTGCCAGCAAAGCGGGGGGGCGCACAGATACGCAGTATTTT.

J is TRBJ1-1 and V is TRBV5-1; 10 bases map to TRBD1. V shed 0 bases and J 1 base; nucleotides not matched to a gene: 6. The length of the CDR3 is 17 residues. Germline V gene sequence: CDR1 SGHRS, CDR2 YFSETQ. CDR3 sequence: CASSLAGTGAGNTEAFF. The CDR3 DNA follows: TGCGCCAGCAGCTTGGCCGGGACAGGGGCTGGGAACACTGAAGCTTTCTTT.

The chain carries TRBV15 and TRBJ2-4; 9 bases are a match to TRBD1. The CDR3 runs 17 residues. V lost 1 base, J lost 3 bases, and 7 bases stayed unmatched. CDR1 LNHNV and CDR2 YYDKDF come from the germline V gene (reference sequence). The CDR3, as DNA: TGTGCCACCAGCAGAGGGGGACAGGGAGGGAGCAAAAACATTCAGTACTTC. This translates into CATSRGGQGGSKNIQYF.

The V and J genes are TRBV7-8 and TRBJ1-4; D is unresolved. Trimming removed 4 bases from V and 4 bases from J, with 10 bases in between. The germline V gene encodes CDR1 SGHVS and CDR2 FQNEAQ. This CDR3 spans 14 amino acids. CDR3 sequence: CASSSGSLNEKLFF. Here the CDR3 DNA reads TGTGCCAGCAGCTCGGGGAGTCTTAATGAAAAACTGTTTTTT.